This T cell receptor (beta chain) was profiled in a study of control samples from healthy donors and cancer patients. Germline CDR1 is SQVTM and CDR2 is ANQGSEA. Trimming pared 0 bases from V and 7 bases from J, leaving 15 bases between. This CDR3 has 14 amino acids. Assay used: immunoSEQ multiplex PCR; TCRdb lists only in-frame clones, some missing. The sample records 120,000 or so clones, less than 95% being singletons. Sequencing input: blood. This TCR was sampled from a man aged 18 to 29 in good health. The chain is built from TRBV29-1 and TRBJ1-2; D unclear. This CDR3 reads CSVEDLPGSGGYTF. The CDR3 DNA sequence: TGCAGCGTTGAAGATCTTCCGGGTTCCGGTGGCTACACCTTC.